The source of this T cell receptor (beta chain) is a study of PD-1 blockade in classical Hodgkin lymphoma. Only in-frame clones appear in the TCRdb table, and some are missing; sequencing was by immunoSEQ multiplex PCR. The table records approximately 36,000 clones, approximately 70% of them present only once. V shed 0 bases and J shed 1 base, with 6 bases lying between them. The CDR3 sequence is 14 residues long. CDR1 and CDR2 from the germline V gene are ENHRY and SYGVKD. Every single patient, without exception, relapsed after autologous stem cell transplantation, and brentuximab vedotin exposure varied.

The specimen comprised peripheral blood mononuclear cells (PBMCs), sampled before the second cycle of nivolumab. This TCR was sampled from a human donor with classical Hodgkin lymphoma. The J gene is TRBJ1-1, the V gene TRBV10-3, with D hard to call. The CDR3 is CAISESAQNTEAFF. CDR3 sequence (DNA): TGTGCCATCAGTGAGTCGGCACAGAACACTGAAGCTTTCTTT.